A single sample gave rise to the 10 T cell receptor beta chains below, sequenced in a study of identical twins. TCRdb called the 5' RACE reads again in MiXCR, with one record for every CDR3 protein. The repertoire consists of approximately 630,000 distinct CDR3 sequences, with around 7.4% occurring once and the leading ten covering 1.6%. Separately, the same data were catalogued under a study of yellow fever vaccine responses in identical twins.

Source material: PBMCs. The source is a woman between 18 and 29 years old in good health.

In its sample, this clonotype was seen a few times. The chain carries TRBV20-1 and TRBJ2-5; tentatively, D is TRBD2 (5 bases). This CDR3 spans 14 amino acids. Trimming left V 5 bases short and J 4 bases short, with 17 bases between. Germline V CDR1 and CDR2: DFQATT, SNEGSKA (reference sequence). The CDR3 nucleotides read TGCAGTGCTCCCCCCCCTAGCTTCGCAGAGACCCAGTACTTC. This gives the protein CSAPPPSFAETQYF.

The chain joins TRBV27 to TRBJ2-4, with D possibly matching TRBD2 (6 bases). Trimming took off 6 bases at V and 0 bases at J, with 12 bases between the two ends. This CDR3 spans 15 amino acids. Looked up from germline, CDR1 is MNHEY and CDR2 is SMNVEV (reference sequence). This CDR3 reads CASRLDYSAKNIQYF. In DNA, the CDR3 is TGTGCCAGCAGGCTGGACTACTCAGCCAAAAACATTCAGTACTTC.

In its sample, this clonotype was seen many times. This chain uses TRBV12-3 or TRBV12-4 with TRBJ2-5; D is perhaps TRBD2 (6 bases). The CDR3 has 14 amino acids. V was trimmed by 3 bases and J by 7 bases, leaving 15 bases between them. The CDR3 DNA sequence: TGTGCCAGCAGTTTGGGTGACTCCGGGGGGACCCAGTACTTC. Protein: CASSLGDSGGTQYF.

This clonotype was seen many times. This chain links TRBV12-3 or TRBV12-4 with TRBJ2-1; D is unclear. This CDR3 has 12 amino acids. V gave up 1 base and J gave up 10 bases, with 8 bases separating them. CDR3 protein: CASSLGPPEQFF. CDR3 nucleotide sequence: TGTGCCAGCAGTTTAGGCCCGCCGGAGCAGTTCTTC.

The chain links TRBV6-5 to TRBJ2-1; D call uncertain. The CDR3 is made up of 12 amino acids. Germline V gene lookup returns CDR1 MNHEY and CDR2 SVGAGI. Trimming left V 7 bases short and J 9 bases short, with 13 bases between. In nucleotides, the CDR3 is TGTGCCAGCATTGCCTCCGGCGGTGAGCAGTTCTTC. Translation gives CASIASGGEQFF.

With regard to this clonotype: At one end, the junction sequence differs from germline, possibly due to a read error. The V call is TRBV7-2, the J call TRBJ2-3; D is ambiguous. This CDR3 spans 14 amino acids. The V gene's germline CDR1 is SGHTA and CDR2 FQGNSA. The CDR3 DNA sequence: TGTGTCAGCAGCTTAGAGTGGGGCACAGATACGCAGTATTTT. This codes for CVSSLEWGTDTQYF.

The gene calls are TRBV7-8 and TRBJ2-1, with TRBD2 identical over 8 bases. The length of the CDR3 is 16 residues. CDR1 and CDR2 from the germline V gene are SGHVS and FQNEAQ. With 0 bases clipped from V and 10 bases from J, the junction kept 11 bases outside the gene matches. The CDR3 is CASSLAGTGGPREQFF. The DNA of the CDR3 is TGTGCCAGCAGCTTAGCGGGGACGGGAGGGCCCCGGGAGCAGTTCTTC.

This clonotype was counted a few times. The chain uses TRBV12-3 or TRBV12-4 and TRBJ2-7; tentative D call: TRBD1 (7 bases). The CDR3 totals 13 residues. Trimming removed 6 bases from V and 2 bases from J, with 11 bases in between. CDR3 region: CASRRDSTYEQYF. The CDR3 DNA follows: TGTGCCAGCAGGCGGGACAGCACCTACGAGCAGTACTTC.

This chain links TRBV27 with TRBJ2-1, with 7 bases matching TRBD1. CDR1 and CDR2 (germline): MNHEY, SMNVEV (reference sequence). This CDR3 has 17 amino acids. The ends lost 6 bases at V and 4 bases at J; junction bases unmatched: 15. CDR3 region: CASSSSTGTVSYNEQFF. CDR3 in DNA: TGTGCCAGCAGCTCCTCGACCGGGACAGTTTCTTACAATGAGCAGTTCTTC.

This clonotype appeared many times. This rearrangement joins TRBV4-1 to TRBJ2-1, with D uncertain. CDR1 is MGHRA, CDR2 YSYEKL, per germline. The length of the CDR3 is 17 residues. The ends were cut back, 1 base at V and 1 base at J, with 14 bases in the middle. CDR3 loop: CASSQVDMGLSYNEQFF. The CDR3 DNA follows: TGCGCCAGCAGCCAAGTCGATATGGGTCTATCCTACAATGAGCAGTTCTTC.